Listed here is a single T cell receptor (beta chain). Antigen: not known. These data come from a study of shared clonotypes between healthy human individuals. Clones were read by immunoSEQ multiplex PCR, and TCRdb kept only the in-frame ones, dropping some. The sample has millions of clones; about 95% are singletons. Terminally differentiated effector memory CD45RA+ cells were excluded by CCR7 positive selection of CD45RO-negative cells. Within Nashville, Tennessee resided all donors, each a Caucasian adult. Overall study findings and caveats: When naive CD4 clonotypes were compared across four donors, 4% to 5.5% were shared.

The sequence derives from a young man in good health. Material: naive CD8+ T cells sorted from blood.

The CDR3 DNA reads TGTGCCAGCAGCTTGGGTGACTTCACCTACGAGCAGTACTTC. This gives the protein CASSLGDFTYEQYF. The chain employs TRBV5-8 and TRBJ2-7; D gene unclear. The ends were cut back, 0 bases at V and 2 bases at J, with 9 bases in the middle. CDR3 length: 14 residues. Germline V gives CDR1 SGHTS, CDR2 YDEGEE.